These 15 T cell receptor beta chains share one sample of origin, sequenced in a study of regulatory T cells in long-lasting Graves disease. For TCR beta, libraries came from iRepertoire HTBI primers and Arm-PCR of CDR3 regions. TCRdb re-called the multiplex PCR reads through MiXCR, storing one row per CDR3 protein. The sample has approximately 400,000 distinct CDR3 sequences, under 15% seen once. Specified time point: newly diagnosed GD, antithyroid drugs for less than 3 months. Scientists built the TCR library using RNA that was extracted from PBMCs. These sequences were also reported in another study, on T cells in Graves' hyperthyroidism and ophthalmopathy.

The sequencing used peripheral blood mononuclear cells (PBMCs), collected at new diagnosis, from a patient treated with antithyroid drugs. Every receptor here comes from a woman aged 25 to 39 with Graves disease.

This clonotype was seen only a few times. V gene TRBV6-1 combines with J gene TRBJ2-7; TRBD1 agrees at 7 bases. Looked up from germline, CDR1 is MNHNS and CDR2 is SASEGT. The CDR3 contains 14 residues. With V trimmed by 6 bases and J by 5 bases, 10 bases remained unmatched. CDR3 in amino acids: CASSDRRGYHEQYF. In DNA form, the CDR3 reads TGTGCCAGCAGCGACCGCAGGGGGTACCACGAGCAGTACTTC.

V usage is TRBV12-3 or TRBV12-4 and J usage is TRBJ1-4; D gene unclear. The V end lost 5 bases, the J end lost 8 bases, and 33 bases lay between the germline ends. The length of the CDR3 is 20 residues. DNA for the CDR3: TGTGCCAGCAGTGGGCGTAGGACCCGAGGATTTATCTCTAATAGCGAAAAACTGTTTTTT. This codes for CASSGRRTRGFISNSEKLFF.

Ten or more counts support this clonotype. V and J are TRBV18 and TRBJ1-1, with 7 bases aligning to TRBD1. Germline V gives CDR1 KGHSH, CDR2 LQKENI. CDR3 length: 15 residues. Trimming removed 3 bases from V and 5 bases from J; junction bases left unmatched: 9. The CDR3 is CASSPKQGERTEAFF. The CDR3 DNA is TGTGCCAGCTCACCTAAGCAGGGGGAGAGGACTGAAGCTTTCTTT.

This clonotype has ten or more counts. The rearrangement joins TRBV28 to TRBJ1-5, with a tentative D call TRBD1 (6 bases). V lost 3 bases and J 4 bases, leaving 16 bases between the germline ends. CDR1 MDHEN and CDR2 SYDVKM come from the germline V gene. This CDR3 is built from 16 residues. CDR3 loop: CASSFSPGAGNQPQHF. CDR3 DNA sequence: TGTGCCAGCAGTTTCTCGCCAGGGGCCGGGAATCAGCCCCAGCATTTT.

This clonotype was counted ten times or more. The rearrangement links TRBV5-1 to TRBJ1-1; D call uncertain. CDR1 and CDR2 (germline): SGHRS, YFSETQ. This CDR3 is 14 amino acids long. V was shortened by 1 base and J by 3 bases, with 10 bases between the two germline ends. The CDR3 sequence: CASSLNWADTEAFF. DNA of the CDR3: TGCGCCAGCAGCTTGAACTGGGCGGACACTGAAGCTTTCTTT.

Notes on this clonotype: The germline gene is not matched at one end of the junction; a read error may be the cause. The rearrangement links TRBV9 to TRBJ1-3; D remains unclear. CDR3 length: 17 residues. The V gene's germline CDR1 is SGDLS and CDR2 YYNGEE. In DNA, the CDR3 is TGTACCAGCAGCGTATTCAGCACCCGCAACTCTGGAAACACCATATATTTT. Amino acids: CTSSVFSTRNSGNTIYF.

In this sample, this clonotype turned up many times. The chain carries TRBV10-3 and TRBJ1-2; D perhaps matches TRBD1 (5 bases). Per germline, CDR1 ENHRY and CDR2 SYGVKD. The CDR3 is made up of 15 amino acids. The CDR3, as DNA: TGTGTCTCACATCCGTTCCAGGGAAAAAACTATGGCTACACCTTC. This codes for CVSHPFQGKNYGYTF.

This clonotype was seen ten or more times. The chain joins TRBV7-9 to TRBJ2-1; the D gene is possibly TRBD2 (6 bases). V lost 2 bases, J lost 3 bases, and 17 bases lay in between. The CDR3 totals 17 residues. CDR1 and CDR2 (germline): SEHNR, FQNEAQ (reference sequence). CDR3 coding DNA: TGTGCCAGCAGCTTATGGGGGGAAGCAAGTAGCTACAATGAGCAGTTCTTC. This sequence encodes CASSLWGEASSYNEQFF.

The table lists this clonotype with many counts. The chain uses TRBV3-1 and TRBJ1-5; D possibly corresponds to TRBD1 (5 bases). From germline, CDR1 is LGHDT and CDR2 YNNKEL (reference sequence). V shed 4 bases and J shed 4 bases, with 11 bases lying between them. This CDR3 contains 14 residues. CDR3 region: CASSRDSQNQPQHF. CDR3 coding DNA: TGTGCCAGCAGCCGGGACTCCCAGAATCAGCCCCAGCATTTT. Using reference TRBV3-1 and TRBJ1-5 for the parts outside the CDR3, the full variable domain is DTAVSQTPKYLVTQMGNDKSIKCEQNLGHDTMYWYKQDSKKFLKIMFSYNNKELIINETVPNRFSPKSPDKAHLNLHINSLELGDSAVYFCASSRDSQNQPQHFGDGTRLSIL.

This clonotype appeared a few times. The chain employs TRBV27 and TRBJ2-5; D might be TRBD2 (5 bases). The CDR3 totals 13 residues. The germline V gene encodes CDR1 MNHEY and CDR2 SMNVEV (reference sequence). The V gene lost 6 bases and the J gene lost 5 bases, with 13 bases spanning the gap. The CDR3 nucleotides read TGTGCCAGCAGAACTAGAAACGGCGAGACCCAGTACTTC. Protein: CASRTRNGETQYF.

V and J are TRBV12-3 or TRBV12-4 and TRBJ1-5; D unclear. V was pared by 1 base and J by 4 bases, with 8 bases between. There are 14 residues in the CDR3. For the CDR3, the DNA is TGTGCCAGCAGTTTAGAAAGGTGGAATCAGCCCCAGCATTTT. This sequence encodes CASSLERWNQPQHF.

This clonotype has ten or more counts. The chain is built from TRBV27 and TRBJ2-1, with TRBD2 identical over 8 bases. The CDR3 totals 17 residues. In germline, CDR1 is MNHEY, CDR2 SMNVEV (reference sequence). The J segment lost 7 bases and the V segment lost 5 bases, leaving 16 bases of the junction unmatched. CDR3 region: CASSLLRGSGRGNEQFF. DNA of the CDR3: TGTGCCAGCAGTCTCCTCCGGGGGAGCGGGAGAGGGAATGAGCAGTTCTTC.

This clonotype was counted at least ten times. The V gene is TRBV18, the J gene TRBJ1-4; D is unclear. CDR3 length: 13 amino acids. V was trimmed by 6 bases and J by 8 bases, leaving 13 bases between them. Germline V lookup: CDR1 KGHSH, CDR2 LQKENI. The chain's CDR3 is CASSTRDNEKLFF. As DNA, the CDR3 is TGTGCCAGCTCCACACGGGATAACGAAAAACTGTTTTTT.

Details on this clonotype: An end of the junction differs from the germline gene, which may be a read error. This chain connects TRBV12-3 or TRBV12-4 to TRBJ1-1; D is unresolved. The CDR3 extends over 12 amino acids. The CDR3 coding sequence is TGTGCCAGCAGTTTAGGGGCCACTGAAGCTTCCTTT. Its protein product is CASSLGATEASF.

This clonotype has ten or more counts. The CDR3 region is CASSLRGRQETQYF. The CDR3 DNA reads as TGTGCCAGCAGTTTACGAGGGAGACAAGAGACCCAGTACTTC. The chain has TRBV28 and TRBJ2-5, with D possibly TRBD2 on 5 matching bases. Deletions cut 2 bases from V and 2 bases from J, with 9 bases between. The V gene's germline CDR1 is MDHEN and CDR2 SYDVKM. CDR3 length: 14 residues.